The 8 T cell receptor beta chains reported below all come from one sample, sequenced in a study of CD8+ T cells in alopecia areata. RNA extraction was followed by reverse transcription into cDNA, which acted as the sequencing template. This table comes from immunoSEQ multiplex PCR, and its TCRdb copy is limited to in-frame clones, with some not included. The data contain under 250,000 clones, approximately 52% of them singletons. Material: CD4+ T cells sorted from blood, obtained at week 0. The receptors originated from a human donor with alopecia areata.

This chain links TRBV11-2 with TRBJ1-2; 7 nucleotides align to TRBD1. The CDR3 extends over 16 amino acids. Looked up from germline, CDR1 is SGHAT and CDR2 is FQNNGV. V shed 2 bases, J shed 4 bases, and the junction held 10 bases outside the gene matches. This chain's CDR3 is CASSLSTGPGPYGYTF. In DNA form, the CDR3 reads TGTGCCAGCAGCTTATCGACAGGGCCGGGTCCCTATGGCTACACCTTC. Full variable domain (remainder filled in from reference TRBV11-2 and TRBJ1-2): EAGVAQSPRYKIIEKRQSVAFWCNPISGHATLYWYQQILGQGPKLLIQFQNNGVVDDSQLPKDRFSAERLKGVDSTLKIQPAKLEDSAVYLCASSLSTGPGPYGYTFGSGTRLTVV.

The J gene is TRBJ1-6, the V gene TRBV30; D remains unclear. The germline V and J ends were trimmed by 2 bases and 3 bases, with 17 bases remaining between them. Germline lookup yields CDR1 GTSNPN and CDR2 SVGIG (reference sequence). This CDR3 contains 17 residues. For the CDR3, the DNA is TGTGCCTGGAGTCTCGGGCCTAGGGTGGTCTATAATTCACCCCTCCACTTT. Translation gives CAWSLGPRVVYNSPLHF.

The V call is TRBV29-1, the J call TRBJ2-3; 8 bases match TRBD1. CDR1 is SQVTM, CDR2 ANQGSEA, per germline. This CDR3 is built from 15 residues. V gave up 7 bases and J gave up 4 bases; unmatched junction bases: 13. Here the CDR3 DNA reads TGCAGCGGAAAAGGACCCCCAGGGGGCCCAGATACGCAGTATTTT. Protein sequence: CSGKGPPGGPDTQYF.

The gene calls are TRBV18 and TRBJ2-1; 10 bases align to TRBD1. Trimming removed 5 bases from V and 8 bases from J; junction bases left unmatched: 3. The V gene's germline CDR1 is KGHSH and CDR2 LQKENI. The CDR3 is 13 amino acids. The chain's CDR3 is CASSGQGEDEQFF. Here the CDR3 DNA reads TGTGCCAGCTCAGGACAGGGGGAGGATGAGCAGTTCTTC.

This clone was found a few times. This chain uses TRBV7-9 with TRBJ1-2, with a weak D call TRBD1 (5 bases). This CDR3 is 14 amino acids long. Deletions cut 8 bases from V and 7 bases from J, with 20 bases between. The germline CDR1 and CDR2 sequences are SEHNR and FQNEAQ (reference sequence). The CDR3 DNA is TGTGCCAGCCGGTCCGGTGGGCAGGGTCTTGGCTACACCTTC. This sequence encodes CASRSGGQGLGYTF.

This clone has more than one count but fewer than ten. The CDR3 region has the DNA TGTGCCAGCAGCGCCACGGACAGGTCCTACGAGCAGTACTTC. It encodes CASSATDRSYEQYF. The rearrangement uses TRBV7-6 and TRBJ2-7; 7 nucleotides align to TRBD1. V was clipped by 5 bases and J by 1 base; unmatched bases: 5. This CDR3 region has 14 residues. Germline V lookup: CDR1 SGHVS, CDR2 FNYEAQ. Variable domain in full (rest from reference TRBV7-6 and TRBJ2-7): GAGVSQSPRYKVTKRGQDVALRCDPISGHVSLYWYRQALGQGPEFLTYFNYEAQQDKSGLPNDRFSAERPEGSISTLTIQRTEQRDSAMYRCASSATDRSYEQYFGPGTRLTVT.

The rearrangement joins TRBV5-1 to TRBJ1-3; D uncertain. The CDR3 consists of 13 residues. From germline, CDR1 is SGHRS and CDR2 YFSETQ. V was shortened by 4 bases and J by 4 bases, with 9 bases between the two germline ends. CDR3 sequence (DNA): TGCGCCAGCAGCCCGCTCTCCGGAAACACCATATATTTT. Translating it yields CASSPLSGNTIYF.

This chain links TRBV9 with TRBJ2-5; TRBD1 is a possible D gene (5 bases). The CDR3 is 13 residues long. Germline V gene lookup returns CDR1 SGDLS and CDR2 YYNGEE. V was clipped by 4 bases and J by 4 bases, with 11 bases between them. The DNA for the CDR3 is TGTGCCAGCAGCCTCGGACACGGAGAGACCCAGTACTTC. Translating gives CASSLGHGETQYF.